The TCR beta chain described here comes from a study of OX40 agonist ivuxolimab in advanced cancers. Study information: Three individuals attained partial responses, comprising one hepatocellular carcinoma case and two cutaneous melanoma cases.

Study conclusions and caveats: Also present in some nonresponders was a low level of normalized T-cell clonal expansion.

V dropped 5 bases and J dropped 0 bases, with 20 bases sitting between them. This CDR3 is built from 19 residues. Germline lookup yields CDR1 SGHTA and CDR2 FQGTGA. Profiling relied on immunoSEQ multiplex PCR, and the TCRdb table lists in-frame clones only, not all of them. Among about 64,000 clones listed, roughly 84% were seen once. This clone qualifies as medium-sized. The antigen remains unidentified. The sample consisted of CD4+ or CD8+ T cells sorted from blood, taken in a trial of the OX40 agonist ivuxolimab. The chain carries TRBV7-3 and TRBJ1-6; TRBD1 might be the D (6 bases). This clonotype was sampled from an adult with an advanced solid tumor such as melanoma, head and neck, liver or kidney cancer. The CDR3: CASSPRQADGSSYNSPLHF. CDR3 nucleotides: TGTGCCAGCAGCCCGCGACAGGCCGACGGGAGCTCCTATAATTCACCCCTCCACTTT.